The source of this T cell receptor (beta chain) is a study of T cell changes during pregnancy in multiple sclerosis. The V gene's germline CDR1 is MGHDK and CDR2 SYGVNS. V shed 9 bases and J 9 bases; nucleotides not matched to a gene: 5. The CDR3 is 11 amino acids. Only one count was recorded for this clone. This table comes from immunoSEQ multiplex PCR, and its TCRdb copy is limited to in-frame clones, with some not included. Altogether 75,000 to 95,000 clones are present, approximately 90% being singletons, with the ten largest covering around 1%. The receptor was derived from a female donor with multiple sclerosis, enrolled in a pregnancy study. The rearrangement links TRBV25-1 to TRBJ2-1; TRBD2 aligns across 7 bases. The sequencing used peripheral blood, collected before pregnancy. This CDR3 reads CASSTSLEQFF. The DNA for the CDR3 is TGTGCCAGTTCGACTAGCCTTGAGCAGTTCTTC.